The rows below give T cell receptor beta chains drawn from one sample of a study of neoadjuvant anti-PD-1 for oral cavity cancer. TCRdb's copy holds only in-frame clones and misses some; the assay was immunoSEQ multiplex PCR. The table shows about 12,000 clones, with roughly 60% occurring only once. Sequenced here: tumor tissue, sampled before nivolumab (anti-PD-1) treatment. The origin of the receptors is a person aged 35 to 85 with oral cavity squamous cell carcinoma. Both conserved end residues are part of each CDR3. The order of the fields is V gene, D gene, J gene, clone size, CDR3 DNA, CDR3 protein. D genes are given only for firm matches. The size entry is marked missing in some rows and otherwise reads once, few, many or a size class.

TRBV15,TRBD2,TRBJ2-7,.,TGTGCCACCAGCAGAGATCCTAGCGGGAGGAGAAACGAGCAGTACTTC,CATSRDPSGRRNEQYF
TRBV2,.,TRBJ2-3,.,TGTGCCAGCGTCGACAGCAATATAGATACGCAGTATTTT,CASVDSNIDTQYF
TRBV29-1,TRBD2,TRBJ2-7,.,TGCAGCGTTAAAAGCGGGAGCGAGCAGTACTTC,CSVKSGSEQYF
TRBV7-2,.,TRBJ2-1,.,TGTGCCAGCAGCTTAGGGAATTATGAGCAGTTCTTC,CASSLGNYEQFF
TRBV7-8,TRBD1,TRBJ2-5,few,TGTGCCAGCAGCTCCCGACAGGGGTGGGTGGAGACCCAGTACTTC,CASSSRQGWVETQYF
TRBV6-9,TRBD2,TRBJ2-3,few,TGTGCCAGCAGGACTAGCGGGAGCACAGATACGCAGTATTTT,CASRTSGSTDTQYF
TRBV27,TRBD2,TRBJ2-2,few,TGTGCCAGCAGTATAAGCGGGAGGGCCGTATTTGACGGGGAGCTGTTTTTT,CASSISGRAVFDGELFF
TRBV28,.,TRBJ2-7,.,TGTGCCAGCAGTTTCGAATACGAGCAGTACTTC,CASSFEYEQYF
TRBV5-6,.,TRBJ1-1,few,TGTGCCAGCAGCTTTGGGGGAGGGTACACTGAAGCTTTCTTT,CASSFGGGYTEAFF
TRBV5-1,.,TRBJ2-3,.,TGCGCCAGCAGCCGGGATCAACACACAGATACGCAGTATTTT,CASSRDQHTDTQYF
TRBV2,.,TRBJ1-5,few,TGTGCCAGCAGTCCCGGGGGTTATCAGCCCCAGCATTTT,CASSPGGYQPQHF
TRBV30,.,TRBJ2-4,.,TGTGCCTGGAGTAGGGGGGACTACTATAATCCGTACTTC,CAWSRGDYYNPYF
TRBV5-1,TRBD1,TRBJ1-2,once,TGCGCCAGCAGCGACCTGGGACAGGGGGCGGGTGGCTACACCTTC,CASSDLGQGAGGYTF
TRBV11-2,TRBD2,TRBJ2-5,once,TGTGCCAGCTCTGGCTTAGCGGGAGGGAGGTGGCAAGAGACCCAGTACTTC,CASSGLAGGRWQETQYF
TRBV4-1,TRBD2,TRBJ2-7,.,TGCGCCAGCAGCCAAGAAGTAAGGGCTAGCGGGAGGGTAGAGCAGTACTTC,CASSQEVRASGRVEQYF
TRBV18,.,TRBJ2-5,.,TGTGCCAGCTCACCACCGAACAGGGCGTTGGAGACCCAGTACTTC,CASSPPNRALETQYF
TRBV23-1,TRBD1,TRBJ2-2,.,TGCGCCAGCAGTCAACTCGACAGGGTATACACCGGGGAGCTGTTTTTT,CASSQLDRVYTGELFF
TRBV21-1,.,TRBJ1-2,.,TGTGCCAGCAGTAGGGCCGACAAGGGAGGGGGCTACACCTTC,CASSRADKGGGYTF
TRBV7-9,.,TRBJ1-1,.,TGTGCCAGCAGCTTAGTGAACACTGAAGCTTTCTTT,CASSLVNTEAFF
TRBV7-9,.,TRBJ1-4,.,TGTGCCAGCAGCCCCCGGGCGAGCCCTAATGAAAAACTGTTTTTT,CASSPRASPNEKLFF
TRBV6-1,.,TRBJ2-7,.,TGTGCCAGCAGTACACAGGGAAAGCAGTACTTC,CASSTQGKQYF
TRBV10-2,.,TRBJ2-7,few,TGCGCCAGCAGGGCGGGGAATAGCGGCGACGTAGAGCAGTACTTC,CASRAGNSGDVEQYF
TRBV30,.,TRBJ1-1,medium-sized,TGTGCCTGGAGTGTACAATTGAACACTGAAGCTTTCTTT,CAWSVQLNTEAFF
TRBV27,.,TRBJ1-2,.,TGTGCCAGCAGTCGTCCCGGGACGGATAATGGCTACACCTTC,CASSRPGTDNGYTF
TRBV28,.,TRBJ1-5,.,TGTGCCAGCGGTTTCAGAATGGGCAATCAGCCCCAGCATTTT,CASGFRMGNQPQHF
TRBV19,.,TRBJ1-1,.,TGTGCCAGTAGTATGACAGCCAACACTGAAGCTTTCTTT,CASSMTANTEAFF
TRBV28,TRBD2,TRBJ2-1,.,TGTGCCAGCAGCTCCTTAGCGGGAGTCTCCTACAATGAGCAGTTCTTC,CASSSLAGVSYNEQFF
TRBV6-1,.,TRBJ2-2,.,TGTGCCAGCCGGTTTGAGGGAAACACCGGGGAGCTGTTTTTT,CASRFEGNTGELFF
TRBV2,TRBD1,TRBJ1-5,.,TGTGCCAGCACCGGGACAGGGGGTTCCTATAGCAATCAGCCCCAGCATTTT,CASTGTGGSYSNQPQHF
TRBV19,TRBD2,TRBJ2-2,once,TGTGCCAGTAGTACCACTAGCGGGGTCGGGGAGCTGTTTTTT,CASSTTSGVGELFF
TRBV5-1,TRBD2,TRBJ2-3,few,TGCGCCAGCAGCTTGGATACTAGCGCAAATACGCAGTATTTT,CASSLDTSANTQYF
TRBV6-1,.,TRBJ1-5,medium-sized,TGTGCCAGCAGTGAAGCGCTAAGTTCCCGGATTCAGCCCCAGCATTTT,CASSEALSSRIQPQHF
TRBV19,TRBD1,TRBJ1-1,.,TGTGCCAGTATAGGACAGGCGGCTTTCTTT,CASIGQAAFF
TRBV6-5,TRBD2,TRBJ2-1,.,TGTGCCAGCAGTTACTCGGCGGGAGGGGTTAACAATGAGCAGTTCTTC,CASSYSAGGVNNEQFF
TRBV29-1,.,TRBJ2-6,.,TGCAGCGTTGGGGAGGACTCTGGGGCCAACGTCCTGACTTTC,CSVGEDSGANVLTF
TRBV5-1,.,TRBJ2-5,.,TGCGCCAGCAGCTTGGGCGTGGAAGAGACCCAGTACTTC,CASSLGVEETQYF
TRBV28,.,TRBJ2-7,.,TGTGCCAGCAGCCCCCCCGGCCACGACTCGTACGAGCAGTACTTC,CASSPPGHDSYEQYF
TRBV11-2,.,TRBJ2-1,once,TGTGCCAGCAGCCAAGTCTGGAGCGGGTCGAACTACAATGAGCAGTTCTTC,CASSQVWSGSNYNEQFF
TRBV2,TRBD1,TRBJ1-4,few,TGTGCCAGCAGTGAGACAGGGTGGGAAAAACTGTTTTTT,CASSETGWEKLFF
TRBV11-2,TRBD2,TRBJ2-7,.,TGTGCCAGCAGCCAACTAGCGGGTTTATACGAGCAGTACTTC,CASSQLAGLYEQYF
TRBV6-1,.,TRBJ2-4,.,TGTGCCAGCAGTGAAGGGACAAACATTCAGTACTTC,CASSEGTNIQYF
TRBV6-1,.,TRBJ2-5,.,TGTGCCAGCAGTGACCCTTCCCTGGGGACCCAGTACTTC,CASSDPSLGTQYF
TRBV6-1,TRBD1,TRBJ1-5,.,TGTGCCAGCAGTGAAGCAGGGGGACAGATCAATCAGCCCCAGCATTTT,CASSEAGGQINQPQHF
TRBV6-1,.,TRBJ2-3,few,TGTGCCAGCAGTATCGGGCGAGCCACAGATACGCAGTATTTT,CASSIGRATDTQYF
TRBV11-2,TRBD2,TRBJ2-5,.,TGTGCCAGCAGCTTAGCTCTGACTAGCGGGGAGACCCAGTACTTC,CASSLALTSGETQYF
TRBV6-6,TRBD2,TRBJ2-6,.,TGTGCCAGCAGTGGGGGGGGTGGGGCCAACGTCCTGACTTTC,CASSGGGGANVLTF
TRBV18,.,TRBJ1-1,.,TGTGCCAGCTCACCCGGACTAGGATGGAACACTGAAGCTTTCTTT,CASSPGLGWNTEAFF
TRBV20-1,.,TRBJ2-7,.,TGCAGTGCTAGGGGGGACGAGCAGTACTTC,CSARGDEQYF
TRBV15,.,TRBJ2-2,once,TGTGCCACCAGCGAAAACACCGGGGAGCTGTTTTTT,CATSENTGELFF
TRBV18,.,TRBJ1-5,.,TGTGCCAGCTCACCCGCCGCGTGGCAGGGAGGACAGCCCCAGCATTTT,CASSPAAWQGGQPQHF
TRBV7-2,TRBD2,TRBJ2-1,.,TGTGCCAGCAGCTTAGCCAGCCCGACTAGCGGGACAGAGTCCTACAATGAGCAGTTCTTC,CASSLASPTSGTESYNEQFF
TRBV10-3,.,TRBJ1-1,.,TGTGCCATCAGTGGGTCGGGGGTGGCCACTGAAGCTTTCTTT,CAISGSGVATEAFF
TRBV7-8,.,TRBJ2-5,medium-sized,TGTGCCAGCAGCCAATCTAGCGTGGGGACCCAGTACTTC,CASSQSSVGTQYF
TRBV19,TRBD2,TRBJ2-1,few,TGTGCCAGTAGTATTAGCGGGATTGTGAATGAGCAGTTCTTC,CASSISGIVNEQFF
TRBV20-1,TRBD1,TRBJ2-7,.,TGCAGTGCTAGAGAGACAGGGGGGAAGCACTTC,CSARETGGKHF
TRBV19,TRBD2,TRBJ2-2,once,TGTGCCAGTCAGGCTAGCGGGAGAATCGGGGAGCTGTTTTTT,CASQASGRIGELFF
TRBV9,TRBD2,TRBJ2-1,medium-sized,TGTGCCAGCAGCGTAGTGGCTAGCGGGAGGGGCTTTCCGGGGGAGCAGTTCTTC,CASSVVASGRGFPGEQFF
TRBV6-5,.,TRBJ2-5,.,TGTGCCAGCAGTTACTCGAGCAGGAGCGAGACCCAGTACTTC,CASSYSSRSETQYF
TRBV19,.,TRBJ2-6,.,TGTGCCAGTAGTATCCCCACCTCTGGGGCCAACGTCCTGACTTTC,CASSIPTSGANVLTF